This TCR beta chain came from a study of T cell changes during pregnancy in multiple sclerosis. Only in-frame clones appear in the TCRdb table, and some are missing; sequencing was by immunoSEQ multiplex PCR. Of more than 85,000 clones listed, 94% are singletons. This clone was detected a few times. The CDR3 totals 14 residues. With 3 bases clipped from V and 6 bases from J, the junction kept 8 bases outside the gene matches. Germline V gives CDR1 GTSNPN, CDR2 SVGIG (reference sequence). The specimen comprised peripheral blood, sampled before pregnancy. The genes are TRBV30 and TRBJ1-5, with 7 bases aligning to TRBD1. The clonotype comes from a female donor with multiple sclerosis, enrolled in a pregnancy study. CDR3 in DNA: TGTGCCTGGAGAGGTCCGGGACAGAGTCAGCCCCAGCATTTT. This sequence encodes CAWRGPGQSQPQHF.